The rows below give T cell receptor beta chains drawn from one sample of a study of a mutant IDH1 vaccine in newly diagnosed glioma. Generated by immunoSEQ multiplex PCR, the TCRdb table keeps only in-frame clones and is missing some. The sample lists 75,000 to 100,000 clones, 70% to 90% occurring once. The material was PBMCs, obtained from a glioma patient treated with radiotherapy, temozolomide or both. The receptors derive from a woman in her 50s with glioma. CDR3s include the opening cysteine and the closing phenylalanine or tryptophan. D genes are given only for firm matches. Part of the rows lack a size; the others show once, few, many or a class for expanded clones.

length	size	D	V	J	DNA	CDR3
15	-	-	TRBV18	TRBJ1-1	TGTGCCAGCTCACCTTCACAGGGAATGTACACTGAAGCTTTCTTT	CASSPSQGMYTEAFF
15	-	TRBD2	TRBV6-6	TRBJ2-3	TGTGCCAGCAGTTTAGCGGGAGTGGCCACAGATACGCAGTATTTT	CASSLAGVATDTQYF
14	-	-	TRBV6-1	TRBJ2-4	TGTGCCAGCAGTCAAAGTCCGAGACACCGCCTTCAGTACTTC	CASSQSPRHRLQYF
11	-	-	TRBV28	TRBJ2-4	TGTGCCAGCAGTTTCTCAGACATTCAGTACTTC	CASSFSDIQYF
14	-	-	TRBV11-3	TRBJ2-1	TGTGCCAGCAGCTACAACCTAGGAGACAATGAGCAGTTCTTC	CASSYNLGDNEQFF
15	-	-	TRBV28	TRBJ2-5	TGTGCCAGCAGTCTCCGGATAGCGGTGCAAGAGACCCAGTACTTC	CASSLRIAVQETQYF
14	-	-	TRBV11-2	TRBJ2-1	TGTGCCAGCAGCGTAACTGGACTCCCCCATGAGCAGTTCTTC	CASSVTGLPHEQFF
16	-	-	TRBV30	TRBJ2-6	TGTGCCTGGAGGGGCAGGGAGTATGCCGGGGCCAACGTCCTGACTTTC	CAWRGREYAGANVLTF
15	-	-	TRBV10-3	TRBJ1-2	TGTGCCATCGGGGTAGAGCCAACGGGAAACTATGGCTACACCTTC	CAIGVEPTGNYGYTF
14	-	TRBD1	TRBV6-5	TRBJ1-3	TGTGCCAGCAGTACCAGGGGGCGAGGAAACACCATATATTTT	CASSTRGRGNTIYF
17	-	TRBD2	TRBV4-1	TRBJ2-2	TGCGCCAGCAGCCAAGACAGAGCGGGAGTGAGCACCGGGGAGCTGTTTTTT	CASSQDRAGVSTGELFF
11	-	-	TRBV27	TRBJ1-2	TGTGCCAGCAGTAGGGGGACTGGCTACACCTTC	CASSRGTGYTF
13	-	TRBD1	TRBV30	TRBJ1-2	TGTGCCTGGAGTGAAGGGGGCTGGGCTGGCTACACCTTC	CAWSEGGWAGYTF
14	-	-	TRBV6-5	TRBJ1-2	TGTGCCACAACCAGGGCCGGCAGGGACTATGGCTACACCTTC	CATTRAGRDYGYTF
14	-	TRBD2	TRBV7-2	TRBJ2-7	TGTGCCAGCAGCTCCCGGGACTACTCCTACGAGCAGTACTTC	CASSSRDYSYEQYF
17	-	TRBD2	TRBV18	TRBJ2-3	TGTGCCAGCTCACCAATGGGACTAGCGGACCGCACAGATACGCAGTATTTT	CASSPMGLADRTDTQYF
15	once	TRBD1	TRBV2	TRBJ1-2	TGTGCCAGCAGTGAGGGGACAGGGCTTGACTATGGCTACACCTTC	CASSEGTGLDYGYTF
17	-	-	TRBV4-1	TRBJ1-4	TGCGCCAGCAGCCGAGCCGACAGGTGGAAGGGTAATGAAAAACTGTTTTTT	CASSRADRWKGNEKLFF
13	-	-	TRBV7-6	TRBJ1-1	TGTGCCAGCAGCTCCTGGGCGGACACTGAAGCTTTCTTT	CASSSWADTEAFF
13	-	-	TRBV18	TRBJ1-2	TGTGCCAGCTTGGACAGTCCTAACTATGGCTACACCTTC	CASLDSPNYGYTF
16	-	TRBD2	TRBV9	TRBJ2-3	TGTGCCAGCAGCGTAGCAGGCGGGAGTGGAACAGATACGCAGTATTTT	CASSVAGGSGTDTQYF
15	-	-	TRBV12-5	TRBJ2-1	TGTGCTAGTGGTTTCCCTCGGGGGGACATCCATGAGCAGTTCTTC	CASGFPRGDIHEQFF
11	-	-	TRBV28	TRBJ2-1	TGTGCCAGCGCGGAGTACAATGAGCAGTTCTTC	CASAEYNEQFF
14	once	-	TRBV7-9	TRBJ1-4	TGTGCCAGCAGCTCTAGGGGTGTCGGTGAAAAACTGTTTTTT	CASSSRGVGEKLFF
15	-	-	TRBV11-3	TRBJ2-1	TGTGCCAGCAGCCCTCAGGGCAGCTCCTACAATGAGCAGTTCTTC	CASSPQGSSYNEQFF
14	-	-	TRBV5-6	TRBJ1-3	TGTGCCAGCAGCTTGGGAAACGCTGGAAACACCATATATTTT	CASSLGNAGNTIYF
15	-	-	TRBV28	TRBJ2-3	TGTGCCAGCAGTTTGACCCCGGGAGATACAGATACGCAGTATTTT	CASSLTPGDTDTQYF
13	-	TRBD1	TRBV5-5	TRBJ2-7	TGTGCCAGCAGCCCGAACAGGGGGCGAGAGCAGTACTTC	CASSPNRGREQYF
13	-	-	TRBV9	TRBJ1-5	TGTGCCAGCAGCGCAGGGAATAATCAGCCCCAGCATTTT	CASSAGNNQPQHF
13	-	-	TRBV30	TRBJ1-5	TGTGCCTGGAGCCCGAGGGGCAATCAGCCCCAGCATTTT	CAWSPRGNQPQHF
14	once	-	TRBV6-6	TRBJ2-7	TGTGCCAGCAGTCCCGTGGCAGGGACGTACGAGCAGTACTTC	CASSPVAGTYEQYF
12	-	-	TRBV30	TRBJ2-7	TGTGCCTGGAGATCGGGCTCCTACGAGCAGTACTTC	CAWRSGSYEQYF
11	-	-	TRBV20-1	TRBJ2-1	TGCAGTGCTACGGCCAGGGACTCCAAGTTCTTC	CSATARDSKFF
14	-	TRBD1	TRBV2	TRBJ1-5	TGTGCCAGCAGCCAGGGGGTCGGCAATCAGCCCCAGCATTTT	CASSQGVGNQPQHF
11	-	-	TRBV30	TRBJ1-3	TGTGCCTGGAATAGGGGGGAATCCATATATTTT	CAWNRGESIYF
15	once	TRBD1	TRBV25-1	TRBJ1-1	TGTGCCAGCAGTGAAGGGGACAGAATGAACACTGAAGCTTTCTTT	CASSEGDRMNTEAFF
11	-	-	TRBV30	TRBJ2-5	TGTGCCTGGAGTGTACTAGGGACCCAGTACTTC	CAWSVLGTQYF
16	-	-	TRBV19	TRBJ1-2	TGTGCCAGTAGTATAGACGGCATCCCAAGGAGCTATGGCTACACCTTC	CASSIDGIPRSYGYTF
12	-	-	TRBV30	TRBJ1-1	TGTGCCTGTACAGGGAGATGGACTGAAGCTTTCTTT	CACTGRWTEAFF
16	-	-	TRBV9	TRBJ1-4	TGTGCCAGCAGCACCAGGAGGGAGGCAACTAATGAAAAACTGTTTTTT	CASSTRREATNEKLFF
14	-	-	TRBV5-1	TRBJ2-1	TGCGCCAGCAGCTTGTTATTGAACCCCAATGAGCAGTTCTTC	CASSLLLNPNEQFF
13	-	-	TRBV19	TRBJ2-3	TGTGCCTGTAGGGCGAGGAGTGCGCATACGCAGTATTTT	CACRARSAHTQYF
14	-	TRBD1	TRBV19	TRBJ1-4	TGTGCCAGTAGCCAAAACAGGGGGCACGAAAAACTGTTTTTT	CASSQNRGHEKLFF
18	-	TRBD2	TRBV9	TRBJ2-3	TGTGCCAGCAGCGTAGGGGCTAGCGGGAGCCTTGGGGGAGATACGCAGTATTTT	CASSVGASGSLGGDTQYF
15	-	TRBD1	TRBV15	TRBJ2-7	TGTGCCACCAGCACTCGGACAGGGGGGTCCTACGAGCAGTACTTC	CATSTRTGGSYEQYF
12	-	-	TRBV6-1	TRBJ2-7	TGTGCCAGCAGTGTGGGTCCCTACGAGCAGTACTTC	CASSVGPYEQYF
16	-	TRBD1	TRBV5-4	TRBJ1-4	TGTGCCAGCAGCTCCAAGACCGCGGGACAGTATGAAAAACTGTTTTTT	CASSSKTAGQYEKLFF
16	-	-	TRBV27	TRBJ2-5	TGTGCCAGCAGTCGTAACAGGGATTCGAAGGGGGAGACCCAGTACTTC	CASSRNRDSKGETQYF
15	-	-	TRBV5-4	TRBJ1-5	TGTGCCAGCAGCTTAGGGCCTGCTAGCAATCAGCCCCAGCATTTT	CASSLGPASNQPQHF
16	-	TRBD1	TRBV4-2	TRBJ1-5	TGTGCCAGCAGCCCCGAGGAGGGGGCAAACAATCAGCCCCAGCATTTT	CASSPEEGANNQPQHF
17	-	-	TRBV7-3	TRBJ2-5	TGTGCCAGCAGCCTAGGGGGGGACAGCAAGTTTCAAGAGACCCAGTACTTC	CASSLGGDSKFQETQYF
19	-	TRBD2	TRBV29-1	TRBJ2-2	TGCAGCGCCCCTTCGGACAGGCTTACTAGCGGGACTCCAGCCGGGGAGCTGTTTTTT	CSAPSDRLTSGTPAGELFF
17	-	TRBD1	TRBV5-1	TRBJ1-1	TGCGCCAGCAGCCGTTCTCCTCCGGGACAGGCGAACACTGAAGCTTTCTTT	CASSRSPPGQANTEAFF
15	-	TRBD2	TRBV5-1	TRBJ2-1	TGCGCCAGCAGTCCGACTAGCGCCTTCTACAATGAGCAGTTCTTC	CASSPTSAFYNEQFF
13	-	TRBD1	TRBV7-3	TRBJ1-2	TGTGCCAGCAGCTTAGGGACAGGGAGCGCCTACACCTTC	CASSLGTGSAYTF
14	-	-	TRBV21-1	TRBJ1-2	TGTGCCAGCAGCCGCCTCCGGGACAGCTATGGCTACACCTTC	CASSRLRDSYGYTF
15	-	TRBD2	TRBV5-1	TRBJ2-1	TGCGCCAGCAGTCGGACTAGCGGAACCTACAATGAGCAGTTCTTC	CASSRTSGTYNEQFF